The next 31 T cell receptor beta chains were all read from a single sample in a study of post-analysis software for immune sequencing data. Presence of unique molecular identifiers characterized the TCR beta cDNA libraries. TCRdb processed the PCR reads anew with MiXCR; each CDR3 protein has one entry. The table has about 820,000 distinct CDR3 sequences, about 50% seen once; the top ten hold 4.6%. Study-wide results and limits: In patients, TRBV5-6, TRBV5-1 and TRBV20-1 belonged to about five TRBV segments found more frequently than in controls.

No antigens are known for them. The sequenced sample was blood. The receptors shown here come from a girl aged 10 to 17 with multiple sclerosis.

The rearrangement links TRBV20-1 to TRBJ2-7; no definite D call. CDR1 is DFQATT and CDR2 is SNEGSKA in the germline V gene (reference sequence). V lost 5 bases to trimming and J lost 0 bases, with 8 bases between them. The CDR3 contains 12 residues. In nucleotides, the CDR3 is TGCAGTGCTTCCCTGGTCTCCTACGAGCAGTACTTC. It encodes CSASLVSYEQYF.

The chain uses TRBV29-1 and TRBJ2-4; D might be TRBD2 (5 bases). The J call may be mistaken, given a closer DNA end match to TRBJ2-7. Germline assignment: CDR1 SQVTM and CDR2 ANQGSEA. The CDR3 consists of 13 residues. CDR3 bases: TGCAGCGTTGGAAGGGAGTTCACCTACGAGCAGTACTTC. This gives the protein CSVGREFTYEQYF.

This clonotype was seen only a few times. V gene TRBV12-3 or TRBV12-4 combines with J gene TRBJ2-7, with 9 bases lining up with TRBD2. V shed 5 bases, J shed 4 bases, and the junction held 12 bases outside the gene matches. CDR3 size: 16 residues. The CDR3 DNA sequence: TGTGCCAGCAGTCCGGGCGGGACTAGCAGAACTTACGAGCAGTACTTC. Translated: CASSPGGTSRTYEQYF.

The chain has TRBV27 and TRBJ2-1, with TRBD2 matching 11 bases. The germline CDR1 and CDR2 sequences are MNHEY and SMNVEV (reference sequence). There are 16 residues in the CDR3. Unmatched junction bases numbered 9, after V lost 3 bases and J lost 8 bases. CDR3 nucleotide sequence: TGTGCCAGCAGTTTGTTAGCGGGGGGGCTAATCTATGAGCAGTTCTTC. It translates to CASSLLAGGLIYEQFF.

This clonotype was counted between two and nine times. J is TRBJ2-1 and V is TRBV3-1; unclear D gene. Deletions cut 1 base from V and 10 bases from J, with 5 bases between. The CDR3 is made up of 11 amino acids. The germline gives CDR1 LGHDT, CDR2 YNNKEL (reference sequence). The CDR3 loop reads CASSQAAEQFF. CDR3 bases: TGTGCCAGCAGCCAAGCGGCCGAGCAGTTCTTC.

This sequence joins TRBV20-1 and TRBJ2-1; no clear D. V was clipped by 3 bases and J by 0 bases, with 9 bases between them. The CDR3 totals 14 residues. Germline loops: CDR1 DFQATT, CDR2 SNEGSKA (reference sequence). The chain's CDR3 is CSASGQSSYNEQFF. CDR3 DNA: TGCAGTGCTAGTGGCCAGAGCTCCTACAATGAGCAGTTCTTC.

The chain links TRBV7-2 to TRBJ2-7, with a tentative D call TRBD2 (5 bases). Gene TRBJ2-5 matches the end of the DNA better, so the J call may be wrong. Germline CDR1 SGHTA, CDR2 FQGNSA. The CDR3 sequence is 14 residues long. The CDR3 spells CASSSFSRGETQYF. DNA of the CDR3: TGTGCCAGCAGTTCCTTTAGCCGCGGGGAGACCCAGTACTTC.

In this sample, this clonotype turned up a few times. The CDR3 DNA follows: TGTGCCAGTAGTATAGTTGCGGGGAGGTCTTACGAGCAGTACTTC. Its translation: CASSIVAGRSYEQYF. The rearrangement links TRBV19 to TRBJ2-7; possibly TRBD2 for D (6 bases). Trimming stripped 1 base from V and 4 bases from J, with 14 bases between. Germline CDR1 and CDR2: LNHDA and SQIVND (reference sequence). CDR3 length: 15 amino acids.

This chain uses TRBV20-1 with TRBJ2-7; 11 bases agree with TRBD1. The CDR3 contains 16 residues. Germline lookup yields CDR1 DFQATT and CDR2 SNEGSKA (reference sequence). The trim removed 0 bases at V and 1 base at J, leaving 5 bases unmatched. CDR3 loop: CSARDGGTGGSYEQYF. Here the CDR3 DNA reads TGCAGTGCTAGAGATGGGGGGACAGGGGGGTCCTACGAGCAGTACTTC.

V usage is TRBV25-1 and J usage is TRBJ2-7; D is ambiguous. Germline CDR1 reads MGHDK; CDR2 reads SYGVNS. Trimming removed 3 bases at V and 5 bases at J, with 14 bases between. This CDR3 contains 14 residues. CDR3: CASSDPGPLDEQYF. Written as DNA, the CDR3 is TGTGCCAGCAGTGACCCCGGGCCTCTAGACGAGCAGTACTTC.

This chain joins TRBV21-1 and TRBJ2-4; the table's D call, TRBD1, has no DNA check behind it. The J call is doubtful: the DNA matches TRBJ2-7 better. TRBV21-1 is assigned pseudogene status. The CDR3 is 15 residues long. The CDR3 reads CASSPKAAPGDEQYF. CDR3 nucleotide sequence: TGTGCCAGCAGCCCAAAGGCGGCCCCGGGGGACGAGCAGTACTTC.

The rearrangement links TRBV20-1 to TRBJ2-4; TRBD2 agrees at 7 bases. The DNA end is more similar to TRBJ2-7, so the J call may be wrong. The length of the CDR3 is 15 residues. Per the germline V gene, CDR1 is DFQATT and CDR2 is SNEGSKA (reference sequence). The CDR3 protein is CSATLVGRVDHEQYF. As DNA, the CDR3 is TGCAGTGCTACCCTAGTTGGGAGGGTCGACCACGAGCAGTACTTC.

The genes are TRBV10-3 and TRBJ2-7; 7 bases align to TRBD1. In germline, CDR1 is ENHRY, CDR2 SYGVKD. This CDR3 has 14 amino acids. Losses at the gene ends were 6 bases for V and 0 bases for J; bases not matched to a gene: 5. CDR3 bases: TGTGCCATCAGGGACAGGTCCCGCTCCTACGAGCAGTACTTC. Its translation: CAIRDRSRSYEQYF.

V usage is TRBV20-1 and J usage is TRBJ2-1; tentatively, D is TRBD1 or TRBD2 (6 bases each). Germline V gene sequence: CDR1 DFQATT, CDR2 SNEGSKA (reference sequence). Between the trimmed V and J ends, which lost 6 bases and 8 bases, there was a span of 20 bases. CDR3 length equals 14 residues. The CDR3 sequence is CSADDGTPGDEQFF. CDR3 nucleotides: TGCAGTGCGGACGACGGGACTCCAGGGGATGAGCAGTTCTTC.

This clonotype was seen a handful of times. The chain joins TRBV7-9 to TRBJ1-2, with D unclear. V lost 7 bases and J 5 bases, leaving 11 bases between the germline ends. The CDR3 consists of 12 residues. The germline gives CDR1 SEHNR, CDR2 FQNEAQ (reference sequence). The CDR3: CASTEPPYGYTF. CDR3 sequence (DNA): TGTGCCAGCACCGAGCCCCCGTATGGCTACACCTTC.

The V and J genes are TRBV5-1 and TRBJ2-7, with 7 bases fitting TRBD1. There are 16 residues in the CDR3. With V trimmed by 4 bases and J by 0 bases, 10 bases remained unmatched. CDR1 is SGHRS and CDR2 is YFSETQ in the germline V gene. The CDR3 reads CASSAVETGSSYEQYF. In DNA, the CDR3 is TGCGCCAGCAGCGCAGTAGAGACAGGGAGCTCCTACGAGCAGTACTTC.

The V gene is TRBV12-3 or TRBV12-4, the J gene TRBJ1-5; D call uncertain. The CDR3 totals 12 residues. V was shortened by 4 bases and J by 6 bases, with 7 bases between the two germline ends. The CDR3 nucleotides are TGTGCCAGCAGTTCTCCCAGTCAGCCCCAGCATTTT. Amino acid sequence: CASSSPSQPQHF.

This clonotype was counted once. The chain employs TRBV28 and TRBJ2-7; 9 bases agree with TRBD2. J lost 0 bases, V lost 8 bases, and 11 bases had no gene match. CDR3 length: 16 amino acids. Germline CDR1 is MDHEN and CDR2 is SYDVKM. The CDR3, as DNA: TGTGCCAGCTTCACAATAGCGGGGGCCGACTCCTACGAGCAGTACTTC. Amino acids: CASFTIAGADSYEQYF.

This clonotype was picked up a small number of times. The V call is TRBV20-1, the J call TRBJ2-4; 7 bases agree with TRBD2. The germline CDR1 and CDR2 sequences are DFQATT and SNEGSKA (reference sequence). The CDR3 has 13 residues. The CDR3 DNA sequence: TGCAGCGGGGGGACGGTAGCCAAAAACATTCAGTACTTC. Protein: CSGGTVAKNIQYF.

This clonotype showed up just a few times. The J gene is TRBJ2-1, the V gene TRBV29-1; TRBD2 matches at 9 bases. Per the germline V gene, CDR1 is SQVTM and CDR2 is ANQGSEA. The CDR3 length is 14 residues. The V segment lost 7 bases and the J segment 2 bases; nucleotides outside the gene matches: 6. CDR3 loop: CSGLSGSTYNEQFF. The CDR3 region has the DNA TGCAGCGGCCTTAGCGGGAGCACCTACAATGAGCAGTTCTTC.

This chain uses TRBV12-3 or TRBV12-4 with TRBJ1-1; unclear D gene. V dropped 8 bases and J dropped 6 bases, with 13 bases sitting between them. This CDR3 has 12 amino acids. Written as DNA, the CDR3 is TGTGCCAGCGGGCGTTTTATGTCTGAAGCTTTCTTT. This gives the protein CASGRFMSEAFF.

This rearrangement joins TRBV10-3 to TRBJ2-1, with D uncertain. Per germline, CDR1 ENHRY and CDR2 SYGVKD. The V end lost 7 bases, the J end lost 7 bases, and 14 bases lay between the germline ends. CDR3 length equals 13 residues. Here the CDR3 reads CAITNVGVNEQFF. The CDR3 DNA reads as TGTGCCATCACAAACGTTGGGGTGAATGAGCAGTTCTTC.

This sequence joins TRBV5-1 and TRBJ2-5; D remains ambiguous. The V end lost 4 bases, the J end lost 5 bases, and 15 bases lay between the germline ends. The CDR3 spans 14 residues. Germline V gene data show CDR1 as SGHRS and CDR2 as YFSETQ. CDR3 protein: CASSLGQLAETQYF. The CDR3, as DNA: TGCGCCAGCAGCCTAGGGCAGCTTGCGGAGACCCAGTACTTC.

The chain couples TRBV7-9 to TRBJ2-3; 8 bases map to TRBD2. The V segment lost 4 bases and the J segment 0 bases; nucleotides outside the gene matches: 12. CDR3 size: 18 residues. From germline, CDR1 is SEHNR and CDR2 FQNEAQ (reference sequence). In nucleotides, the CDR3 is TGTGCCAGCAGCTACAAAGGGACTAGGAGCTTTAGCACAGATACGCAGTATTTT. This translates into CASSYKGTRSFSTDTQYF.

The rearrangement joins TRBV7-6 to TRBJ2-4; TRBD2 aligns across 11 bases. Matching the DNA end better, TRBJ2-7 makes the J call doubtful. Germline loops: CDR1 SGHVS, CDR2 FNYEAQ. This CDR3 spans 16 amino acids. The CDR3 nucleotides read TGTGCCAGCAGCCTACTAGCGGGAGAACTTCATTACGAGCAGTACTTC. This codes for CASSLLAGELHYEQYF.

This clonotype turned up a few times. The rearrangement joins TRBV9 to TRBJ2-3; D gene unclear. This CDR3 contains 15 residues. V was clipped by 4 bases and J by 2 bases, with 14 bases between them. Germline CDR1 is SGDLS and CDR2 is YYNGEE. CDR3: CASSPTQGYTDTQYF. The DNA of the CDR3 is TGTGCCAGCAGCCCAACGCAAGGATACACAGATACGCAGTATTTT.

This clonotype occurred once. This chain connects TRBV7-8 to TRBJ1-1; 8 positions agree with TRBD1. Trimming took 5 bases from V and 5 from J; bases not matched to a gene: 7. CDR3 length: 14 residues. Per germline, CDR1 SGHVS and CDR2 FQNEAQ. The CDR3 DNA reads TGTGCCAGCAGCCTAACAGGGGGAAAAACTGAAGCTTTCTTT. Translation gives CASSLTGGKTEAFF. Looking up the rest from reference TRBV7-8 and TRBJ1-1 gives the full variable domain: GAGVSQSPRYKVAKRGQDVALRCDPISGHVSLFWYQQALGQGPEFLTYFQNEAQLDKSGLPSDRFFAERPEGSVSTLKIQRTQQEDSAVYLCASSLTGGKTEAFFGQGTRLTVV.

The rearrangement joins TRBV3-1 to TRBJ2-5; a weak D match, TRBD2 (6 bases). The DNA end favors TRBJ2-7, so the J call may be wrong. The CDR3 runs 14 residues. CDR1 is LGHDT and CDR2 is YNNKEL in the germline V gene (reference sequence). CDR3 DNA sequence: TGTGCCACCTCTAGGGCTAGCGCTTCGTTCGAGCAGTACTTC. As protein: CATSRASASFEQYF.

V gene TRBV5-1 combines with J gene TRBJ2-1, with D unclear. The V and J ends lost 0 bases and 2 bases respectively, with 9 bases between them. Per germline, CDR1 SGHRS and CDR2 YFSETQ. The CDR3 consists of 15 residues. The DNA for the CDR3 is TGCGCCAGCAGCTTGGGGAGTATCACCTACAATGAGCAGTTCTTC. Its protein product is CASSLGSITYNEQFF. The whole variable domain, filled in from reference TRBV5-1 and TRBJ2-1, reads KAGVTQTPRYLIKTRGQQVTLSCSPISGHRSVSWYQQTPGQGLQFLFEYFSETQRNKGNFPGRFSGRQFSNSRSEMNVSTLELGDSALYLCASSLGSITYNEQFFGPGTRLTVL.

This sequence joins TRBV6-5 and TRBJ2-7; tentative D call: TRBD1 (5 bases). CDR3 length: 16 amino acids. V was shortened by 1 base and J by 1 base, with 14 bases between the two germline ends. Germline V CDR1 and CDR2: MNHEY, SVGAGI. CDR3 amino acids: CASSYYRPSGSYEQYF. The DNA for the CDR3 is TGTGCCAGCAGTTACTATAGGCCGTCAGGGTCCTACGAGCAGTACTTC.

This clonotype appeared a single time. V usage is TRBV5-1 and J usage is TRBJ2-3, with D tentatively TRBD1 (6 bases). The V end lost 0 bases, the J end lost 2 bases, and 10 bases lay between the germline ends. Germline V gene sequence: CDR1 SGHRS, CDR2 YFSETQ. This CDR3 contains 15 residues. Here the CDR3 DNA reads TGCGCCAGCAGCTTGGGGACAGAAAACACAGATACGCAGTATTTT. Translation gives CASSLGTENTDTQYF.